This T cell receptor (beta chain) was found in a study of blood T cell repertoires in COVID-19. Study-level information: The United States, Italy and Spain provided the acute and convalescent COVID-19 samples.

The table came from immunoSEQ multiplex PCR; TCRdb's copy has only in-frame clones and leaves some out. This table has 200,000 to 250,000 clones, roughly four fifths appearing once. V was pared by 6 bases and J by 0 bases, with 9 bases between. CDR1 and CDR2 (germline): MNHEY, SVGEGT. The CDR3 consists of 14 residues. Sequences were obtained from peripheral blood. This chain uses TRBV6-2 or TRBV6-3 with TRBJ2-1; D gene ambiguous. This receptor was identified in a woman between 40 and 50 years old with acute or convalescent COVID-19. This CDR3 reads CASSHLSSYNEQFF. CDR3 DNA: TGTGCCAGCAGCCACTTGAGCTCCTACAATGAGCAGTTCTTC.